Listed here is a single T cell receptor (beta chain). In the authors' workflow: Estimation of nucleated cell counts was performed using reference gene primer amplification. Method: immunoSEQ multiplex PCR; TCRdb's copy keeps in-frame clones and lacks some. V, J and clone size reflect that table, while D and trimming were determined from the DNA. The profile shows 60,000 to 75,000 clones, more than 75% of them singletons. The sample comes from a study of blood T cell repertoires in COVID-19. About the study: Material from acute and convalescent COVID-19 was sourced from the United States, Italy and Spain. Sources were T cells, B-cell-depleted T cells, or PBMCs; the material itself was cDNA or gDNA.

This CDR3 has 17 residues. J lost 7 bases, V lost 6 bases, and 18 bases had no gene match. In germline, CDR1 is SNHLY, CDR2 FYNNEI. This chain uses TRBV2 with TRBJ2-1; 7 positions match TRBD2. What was sequenced was peripheral blood. This receptor was taken from a human donor in a cohort sampled during active COVID-19. In DNA form, the CDR3 reads TGTGCCAGCAGAGAAACGGCCCTCCGGGGGAGGGGTAATGAGCAGTTCTTC. It specifies CASRETALRGRGNEQFF.